This is a list of T cell receptor beta chains from one sample in a study of patients and donors after allogeneic stem cell transplantation. TCRdb recomputed calls from the RT-PCR reads with MiXCR, one row per CDR3 protein. The sample has roughly 880,000 distinct CDR3 sequences; under 20% are singletons. Input material: blood, either unsorted or a sorted T cell fraction (not recorded which). The source of these receptors is a human donor who was either an allogeneic HSCT recipient or a stem cell or donor lymphocyte infusion donor (not recorded which). It is not recorded whose cells these are; they may come from a transplant donor. CDR3s include the opening cysteine and the closing phenylalanine or tryptophan. A D gene is named only where the DNA matches it firmly. Clone size appears in some rows only: once, few, many, or a class for an expanded clone.

V: TRBV12-3/TRBV12-4; D: .; size: .; J: TRBJ1-5; DNA: TGTGCCAGCAGTTGGTCGTCGGACTCCAGGCAGCATTTT; CDR3: CASSWSSDSRQHF
V: TRBV20-1; D: .; size: few; J: TRBJ1-6; DNA: TGCAGTGCTAGAGTAGCAGATAGCTCCTATAATTCACCCCTCCACTTT; CDR3: CSARVADSSYNSPLHF
V: TRBV5-1; D: .; size: many; J: TRBJ2-7; DNA: TGCGCCAGCAGCTTGGGAGACAGGACCTACGAGCAGTACTTC; CDR3: CASSLGDRTYEQYF
V: TRBV7-3; D: .; size: few; J: TRBJ1-1; DNA: TGTGCCAGCAGCGCCAAGCCGGGTTTGAACACTGAAGCTTTCTTT; CDR3: CASSAKPGLNTEAFF
V: TRBV7-8; D: TRBD2; size: many; J: TRBJ2-7; DNA: TGTGCCAGCAGCTTTCTGCTAGCGGGCACCAGGTACTACGAGCAGTACTTC; CDR3: CASSFLLAGTRYYEQYF
V: TRBV20-1; D: .; size: few; J: TRBJ1-4; DNA: TGCAGTGCTAGACAGGGGATATATGAAAAACTGTTTTTT; CDR3: CSARQGIYEKLFF
V: TRBV7-2; D: TRBD1; size: .; J: TRBJ1-1; DNA: TGTGCCAGCAGCTTGTCTGGACAGGGGTCGGGGGGGGCTTTCTTT; CDR3: CASSLSGQGSGGAFF
V: TRBV29-1; D: .; size: few; J: TRBJ2-1; DNA: TGCAGCGTCATCAAGGCGGGCAGGTCTCGGGATGAGCAGTTCTTC; CDR3: CSVIKAGRSRDEQFF
V: TRBV9; D: TRBD1; size: few; J: TRBJ2-7; DNA: TGTGCCAGCAGCGTAGTGGGACAGGGAACCTACGAGCAGTACTTC; CDR3: CASSVVGQGTYEQYF
V: TRBV12-3/TRBV12-4; D: .; size: few; J: TRBJ2-7; DNA: TGTGCCAGCAGTTTATGGGTGGGGGATGCCTACGAGCAGTACTTC; CDR3: CASSLWVGDAYEQYF
V: TRBV5-1; D: TRBD2; size: few; J: TRBJ2-3; DNA: TGCGCCAGCAGCGGAACGGGACTAGTGGATACGCAGTATTTT; CDR3: CASSGTGLVDTQYF
V: TRBV2; D: .; size: .; J: TRBJ1-1; DNA: TGTGCCAGCAGTGAAGTTGCCATGAACACTGAAGCTTTCTTT; CDR3: CASSEVAMNTEAFF
V: TRBV9; D: .; size: few; J: TRBJ1-4; DNA: TGTGCCAGCAGCGCAAGGGGGAGGACTGAAAAACTGTTTTTT; CDR3: CASSARGRTEKLFF
V: TRBV12-3/TRBV12-4; D: .; size: few; J: TRBJ2-7; DNA: TGTGCCAGCAGTCCGGGTTGGGACCTTTCCCTCTACGAGCAGTACTTC; CDR3: CASSPGWDLSLYEQYF
V: TRBV7-2; D: .; size: many; J: TRBJ2-1; DNA: TGTGCCAGCAGCGTGGGACTCAACAATGAGCAGTTCTTC; CDR3: CASSVGLNNEQFF
V: TRBV19; D: .; size: few; J: TRBJ1-5; DNA: TGTGCCAGTAGTATAGCTTCGCAGGGAGGCCAGCCCCAGCATTTT; CDR3: CASSIASQGGQPQHF
V: TRBV6-1; D: .; size: few; J: TRBJ1-4; DNA: TGTGCCAGCAGTACCGGGAGGACCGATGAAAAACTGTTTTTT; CDR3: CASSTGRTDEKLFF
V: TRBV12-3/TRBV12-4; D: TRBD2; size: .; J: TRBJ2-3; DNA: TGTGCCAGCAGTTCACCCGGGACTAGCGGGAGTGCAGATACGCAGTATTTT; CDR3: CASSSPGTSGSADTQYF
V: TRBV12-3/TRBV12-4; D: .; size: many; J: TRBJ1-6; DNA: TGTGCCAGCAGTATTAGTCCCCGCAATTCACCCCTCCACTTT; CDR3: CASSISPRNSPLHF
V: TRBV4-2; D: .; size: few; J: TRBJ2-3; DNA: TGTGCCAGCAGCCAGACCCTGGAATTGCGGGCGAGCACAGATACGCAGTATTTT; CDR3: CASSQTLELRASTDTQYF
V: TRBV20-1; D: TRBD1; size: .; J: TRBJ2-7; DNA: TGCAGTGCAGCGAGGGACAGCCTTGGGGAGCAGTACTTC; CDR3: CSAARDSLGEQYF
V: TRBV20-1; D: TRBD2; size: .; J: TRBJ2-7; DNA: TGCAGTGCTAGAGTACGCGGGAGGGCCTACGAGCAGTACTTC; CDR3: CSARVRGRAYEQYF
V: TRBV29-1; D: .; size: many; J: TRBJ2-3; DNA: TGCAGCGTTGGGGCGGGAAGGGGAACAGATACGCAGTATTTT; CDR3: CSVGAGRGTDTQYF
V: TRBV6-2/TRBV6-3; D: TRBD2; size: .; J: TRBJ2-7; DNA: TGTGCCAGCACCCTGCGGGGGGTCTACGAGCAGTACTTC; CDR3: CASTLRGVYEQYF
V: TRBV4-1; D: .; size: .; J: TRBJ2-7; DNA: TGCGCCAGCAGCCAAGCCCAGGACGGTTACGAGCAGTACTTC; CDR3: CASSQAQDGYEQYF